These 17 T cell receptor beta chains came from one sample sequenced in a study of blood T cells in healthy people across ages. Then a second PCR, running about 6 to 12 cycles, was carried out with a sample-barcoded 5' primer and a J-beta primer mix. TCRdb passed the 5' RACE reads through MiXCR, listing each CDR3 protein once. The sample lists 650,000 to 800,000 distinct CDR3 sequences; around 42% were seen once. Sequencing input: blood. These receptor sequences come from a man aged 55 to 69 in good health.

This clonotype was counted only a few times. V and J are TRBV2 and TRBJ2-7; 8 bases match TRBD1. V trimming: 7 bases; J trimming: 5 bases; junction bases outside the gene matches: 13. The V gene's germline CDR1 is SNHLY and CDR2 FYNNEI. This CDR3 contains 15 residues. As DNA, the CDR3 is TGTGCCAGCAAAGGACAGGGAACTAGGGTGCACGAGCAGTACTTC. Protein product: CASKGQGTRVHEQYF.

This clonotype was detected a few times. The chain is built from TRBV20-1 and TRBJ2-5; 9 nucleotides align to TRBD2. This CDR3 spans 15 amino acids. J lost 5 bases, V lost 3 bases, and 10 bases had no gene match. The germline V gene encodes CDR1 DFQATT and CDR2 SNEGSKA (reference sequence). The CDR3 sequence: CSASPLAGAKETQYF. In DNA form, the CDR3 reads TGCAGTGCTAGTCCATTAGCGGGGGCCAAGGAGACCCAGTACTTC.

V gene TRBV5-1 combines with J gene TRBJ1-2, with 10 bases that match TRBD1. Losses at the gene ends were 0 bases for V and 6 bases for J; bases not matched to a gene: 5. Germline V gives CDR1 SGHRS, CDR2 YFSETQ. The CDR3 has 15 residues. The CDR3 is CASSLDPGQGNGYTF. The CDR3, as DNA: TGCGCCAGCAGCTTGGATCCGGGACAGGGGAATGGCTACACCTTC.

The CDR3 region is CASSLMGMVGEQFF. The DNA of the CDR3 is TGTGCCAGCAGTTTAATGGGGATGGTTGGTGAGCAGTTCTTC. The gene calls are TRBV28 and TRBJ2-1; D is unclear. Per the germline V gene, CDR1 is MDHEN and CDR2 is SYDVKM. The CDR3 sequence is 14 residues long. The V end was cut by 2 bases, the J end by 9 bases, with 14 bases between.

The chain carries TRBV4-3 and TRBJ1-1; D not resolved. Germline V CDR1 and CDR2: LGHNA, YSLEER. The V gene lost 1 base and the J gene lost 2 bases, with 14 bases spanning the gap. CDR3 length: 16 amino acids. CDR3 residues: CASSQASRTRNTEAFF. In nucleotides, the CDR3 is TGCGCCAGCAGCCAAGCGTCCCGTACTAGAAACACTGAAGCTTTCTTT.

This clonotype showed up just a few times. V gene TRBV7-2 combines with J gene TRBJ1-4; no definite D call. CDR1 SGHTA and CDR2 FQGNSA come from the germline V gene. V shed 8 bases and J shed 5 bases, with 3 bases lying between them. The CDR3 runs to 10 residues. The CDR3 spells CASGNEKLFF. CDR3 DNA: TGTGCCAGCGGCAATGAAAAACTGTTTTTT.

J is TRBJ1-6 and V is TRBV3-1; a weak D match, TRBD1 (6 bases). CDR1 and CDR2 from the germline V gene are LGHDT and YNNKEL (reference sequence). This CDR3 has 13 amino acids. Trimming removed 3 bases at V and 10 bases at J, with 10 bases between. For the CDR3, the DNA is TGTGCCAGCAGCCAGGAGACAGGATCACCCCTCCACTTT. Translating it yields CASSQETGSPLHF.

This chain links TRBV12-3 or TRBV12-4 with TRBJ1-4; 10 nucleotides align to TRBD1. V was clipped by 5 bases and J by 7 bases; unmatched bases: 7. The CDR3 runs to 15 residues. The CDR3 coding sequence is TGTGCCAGCAGTCCGGACAGGGGGTTTACTGAAAAACTGTTTTTT. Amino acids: CASSPDRGFTEKLFF.

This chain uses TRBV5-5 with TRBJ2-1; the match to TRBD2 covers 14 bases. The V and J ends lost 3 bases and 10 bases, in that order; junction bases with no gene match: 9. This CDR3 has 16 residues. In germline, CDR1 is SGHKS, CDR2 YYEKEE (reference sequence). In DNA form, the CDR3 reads TGTGCCAGCAGCTCCACCGGGACTAGCGGGGGCCACGAGCAGTTCTTC. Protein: CASSSTGTSGGHEQFF.

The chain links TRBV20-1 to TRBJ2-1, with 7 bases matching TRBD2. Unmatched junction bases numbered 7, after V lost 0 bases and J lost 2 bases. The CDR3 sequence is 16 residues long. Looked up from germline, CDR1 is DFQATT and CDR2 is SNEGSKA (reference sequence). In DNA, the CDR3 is TGCAGTGCTAGAGAAGACCTAGCGGTAACCTACAATGAGCAGTTCTTC. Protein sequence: CSAREDLAVTYNEQFF.

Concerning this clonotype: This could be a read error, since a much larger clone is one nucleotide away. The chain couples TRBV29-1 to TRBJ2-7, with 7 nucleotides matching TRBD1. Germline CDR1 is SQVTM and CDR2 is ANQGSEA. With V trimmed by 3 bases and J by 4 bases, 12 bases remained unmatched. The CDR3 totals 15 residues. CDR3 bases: TGCAGCGTTGAGTTTCCGACAGGGAGCGAATACGAGCAGTACTTC. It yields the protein CSVEFPTGSEYEQYF.

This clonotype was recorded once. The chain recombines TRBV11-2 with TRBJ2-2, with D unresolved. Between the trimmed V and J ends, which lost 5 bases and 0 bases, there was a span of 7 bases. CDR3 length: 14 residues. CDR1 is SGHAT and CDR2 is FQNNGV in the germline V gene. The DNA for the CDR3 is TGTGCCAGCAGCCCCCACACGAACACCGGGGAGCTGTTTTTT. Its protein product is CASSPHTNTGELFF.

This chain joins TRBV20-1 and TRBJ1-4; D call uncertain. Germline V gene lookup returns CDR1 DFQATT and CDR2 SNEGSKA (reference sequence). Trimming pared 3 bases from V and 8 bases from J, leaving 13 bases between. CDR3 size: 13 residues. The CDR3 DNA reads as TGCAGTGCTAGGGGAGCAGGTACCGAAAAACTGTTTTTT. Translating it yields CSARGAGTEKLFF.

CDR3 nucleotide sequence: TGCAGTGCTCAACCCTCCACAGGGGAGACTGAAGCTTTCTTT. As protein: CSAQPSTGETEAFF. V and J are TRBV20-1 and TRBJ1-1, with 7 bases identical to TRBD1. J was trimmed by 5 bases and V by 5 bases; bases with no gene match: 11. This CDR3 contains 14 residues. Germline lookup yields CDR1 DFQATT and CDR2 SNEGSKA (reference sequence).

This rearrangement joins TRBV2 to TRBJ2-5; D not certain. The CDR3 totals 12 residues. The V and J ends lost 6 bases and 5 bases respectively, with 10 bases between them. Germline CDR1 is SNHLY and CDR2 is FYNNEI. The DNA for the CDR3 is TGTGCCAGCAGCGCCGTATTTGAGACCCAGTACTTC. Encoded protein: CASSAVFETQYF.

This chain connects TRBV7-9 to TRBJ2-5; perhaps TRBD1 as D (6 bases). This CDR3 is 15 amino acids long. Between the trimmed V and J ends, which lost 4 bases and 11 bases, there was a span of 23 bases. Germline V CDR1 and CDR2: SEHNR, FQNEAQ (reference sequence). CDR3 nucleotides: TGTGCCAGCAGCTCGTTTTTCTCCGGGGACAATGAGCAGTACTTC. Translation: CASSSFFSGDNEQYF.

The CDR3 DNA reads as TGTGCCAGCAGCTTAGCGGGGGGGCTCCAGTACTTC. Protein sequence: CASSLAGGLQYF. The chain links TRBV14 to TRBJ2-4, with 11 bases aligning to TRBD2. Germline assignment: CDR1 SGHDN and CDR2 FVKESK. The CDR3 is 12 amino acids. Trimming at V came to 5 bases and at J to 13 bases, leaving 4 bases not matched to a gene.